This is a list of T cell receptor beta chains from one sample in a study of blood T cell repertoires in COVID-19. Sequencing was performed with immunoSEQ multiplex PCR; in TCRdb, only in-frame clones are kept and a portion is missing. In the table there are approximately 190,000 clones, roughly 87% of which are singletons. Sequencing used peripheral blood. All receptors come from a woman aged 60-70 years with COVID-19, enrolled during active disease. Each CDR3 is given with its conserved first and last residue. D genes are given only for firm matches. Size tells how often a clone was seen (once, few, many) or the class of an expanded clone, and some rows leave it out.

v_call: TRBV27
j_call: TRBJ1-1
clone_size: few
cdr3_length: 16
d_call: TRBD1
cdr3_nt: TGTGCCAGCAGTTCTATCGGACAGGGGGGGAACACTGAAGCTTTCTTT
cdr3_aa: CASSSIGQGGNTEAFF

v_call: TRBV28
j_call: TRBJ2-7
clone_size: -
cdr3_length: 16
d_call: TRBD2
cdr3_nt: TGTGCCAGCAGTTTGATGACGGCTAGCGGGAGATACGAGCAGTACTTC
cdr3_aa: CASSLMTASGRYEQYF

v_call: TRBV29-1
j_call: TRBJ1-1
clone_size: -
cdr3_length: 13
d_call: TRBD1
cdr3_nt: TGCAGCGTCCTAATACAGGGGTACACTGAAGCTTTCTTT
cdr3_aa: CSVLIQGYTEAFF

v_call: TRBV4-1
j_call: TRBJ2-1
clone_size: -
cdr3_length: 17
d_call: TRBD2
cdr3_nt: TGCGCCAGCAGCCAAGAAGTACAACTAGCGGGAGTCGGTGAGCAGTTCTTC
cdr3_aa: CASSQEVQLAGVGEQFF

v_call: TRBV6-2/TRBV6-3
j_call: TRBJ2-7
clone_size: -
cdr3_length: 17
d_call: -
cdr3_nt: TGTGCCAGCAGTTACCCCCGGGGGAAGGGGTCGGTCTACGAGCAGTACTTC
cdr3_aa: CASSYPRGKGSVYEQYF

v_call: TRBV19
j_call: TRBJ1-4
clone_size: -
cdr3_length: 18
d_call: TRBD1
cdr3_nt: TGTGCCAGTAGTATAGGCTGGATTGAGAGGGACAGGGGTGAAAAACTGTTTTTT
cdr3_aa: CASSIGWIERDRGEKLFF

v_call: TRBV6-5
j_call: TRBJ1-6
clone_size: -
cdr3_length: 16
d_call: TRBD1
cdr3_nt: TGTGCCAGCAGTTACTCTGACAGGGGGAGGAGTTCACCCCTCCACTTT
cdr3_aa: CASSYSDRGRSSPLHF

v_call: TRBV11-3
j_call: TRBJ2-2
clone_size: -
cdr3_length: 14
d_call: -
cdr3_nt: TGTGCCAGCAGCAGGAGGACAGCACCGGTCGAGCTGTTTTTT
cdr3_aa: CASSRRTAPVELFF

v_call: TRBV15
j_call: TRBJ1-4
clone_size: -
cdr3_length: 13
d_call: TRBD1
cdr3_nt: TGTGCCACCAGGGGACAGATTAATGAAAAACTGTTTTTT
cdr3_aa: CATRGQINEKLFF

v_call: TRBV2
j_call: TRBJ2-3
clone_size: -
cdr3_length: 17
d_call: -
cdr3_nt: TGTGCCAGCAGTGAATTGGGAGGGGGAGTTAGCACAGATACGCAGTATTTT
cdr3_aa: CASSELGGGVSTDTQYF

v_call: TRBV24-1
j_call: TRBJ2-7
clone_size: -
cdr3_length: 15
d_call: TRBD2
cdr3_nt: TGTGCCACCAGTGATGAGACTAGCGGAACTGTCGGGCAGTACTTC
cdr3_aa: CATSDETSGTVGQYF

v_call: TRBV5-1
j_call: TRBJ1-6
clone_size: many
cdr3_length: 14
d_call: -
cdr3_nt: TGCGCCAGCAGCTTAGCCAGATTCCCAGGGTCCCTCCACTTT
cdr3_aa: CASSLARFPGSLHF

v_call: TRBV7-2
j_call: TRBJ2-1
clone_size: -
cdr3_length: 16
d_call: TRBD2
cdr3_nt: TGTGCCAGCAGCTTAGCGGGGACTAGCGGCCGCAATGAGCAGTTCTTC
cdr3_aa: CASSLAGTSGRNEQFF

v_call: TRBV28
j_call: TRBJ1-6
clone_size: -
cdr3_length: 14
d_call: -
cdr3_nt: TGTGCCAGCAAGCCTCGGGAATTAAATTCACCCCTCCACTTT
cdr3_aa: CASKPRELNSPLHF

v_call: TRBV19
j_call: TRBJ1-2
clone_size: -
cdr3_length: 16
d_call: TRBD1
cdr3_nt: TGTGCCAGTAGTACCACGACCGGGGACAGGGCCTATGGCTACACCTTC
cdr3_aa: CASSTTTGDRAYGYTF

v_call: TRBV5-4
j_call: TRBJ2-2
clone_size: -
cdr3_length: 14
d_call: -
cdr3_nt: TGTGCCAGCATCAGCGGTCCGAACACCGGGGAGCTGTTTTTT
cdr3_aa: CASISGPNTGELFF

v_call: TRBV2
j_call: TRBJ2-3
clone_size: -
cdr3_length: 14
d_call: TRBD2
cdr3_nt: TGTGCCAGCAGCCGGACTAGGTCCACAGATACGCAGTATTTT
cdr3_aa: CASSRTRSTDTQYF

v_call: TRBV2
j_call: TRBJ1-2
clone_size: -
cdr3_length: 12
d_call: -
cdr3_nt: TGTGCCAGCAACGGGATTAACTATGGCTACACCTTC
cdr3_aa: CASNGINYGYTF

v_call: TRBV15
j_call: TRBJ1-2
clone_size: few
cdr3_length: 15
d_call: TRBD1
cdr3_nt: TGTGCCACCAGCAGAGGCACAGGGGGCCTCTATGGCTACACCTTC
cdr3_aa: CATSRGTGGLYGYTF

v_call: TRBV4-2
j_call: TRBJ1-1
clone_size: -
cdr3_length: 13
d_call: TRBD1
cdr3_nt: TGTGCCAGCAGCCGATCAGGGGGTACTGAAGCTTTCTTT
cdr3_aa: CASSRSGGTEAFF

v_call: TRBV2
j_call: TRBJ2-5
clone_size: -
cdr3_length: 14
d_call: -
cdr3_nt: TGTGCCAGCAGTGTGGTCGGTCGGGGGGAGACCCAGTACTTC
cdr3_aa: CASSVVGRGETQYF

v_call: TRBV7-3
j_call: TRBJ2-1
clone_size: few
cdr3_length: 16
d_call: -
cdr3_nt: TGTGCCAGCAGCCGAGAAGGGGGTCCCCCTAACAATGAGCAGTTCTTC
cdr3_aa: CASSREGGPPNNEQFF

v_call: TRBV9
j_call: TRBJ1-3
clone_size: -
cdr3_length: 14
d_call: TRBD1
cdr3_nt: TGTGCCAGCAGCCGGGACAGCTCTGGAAACACCATATATTTT
cdr3_aa: CASSRDSSGNTIYF

v_call: TRBV10-3
j_call: TRBJ2-7
clone_size: -
cdr3_length: 15
d_call: -
cdr3_nt: TGTGCCATCAGTGAGGAGATTAGAACAGCCTACGAGCAGTACTTC
cdr3_aa: CAISEEIRTAYEQYF

v_call: TRBV13
j_call: TRBJ1-6
clone_size: -
cdr3_length: 14
d_call: TRBD1
cdr3_nt: TGTGCCAGCAGCTTAGAGGGGGCGCGCTCACCCCTCCACTTT
cdr3_aa: CASSLEGARSPLHF

v_call: TRBV6-6
j_call: TRBJ1-3
clone_size: -
cdr3_length: 14
d_call: -
cdr3_nt: TGTGCCAGCAGTTACGGACAGTCTGGAAACACCATATATTTT
cdr3_aa: CASSYGQSGNTIYF

v_call: TRBV18
j_call: TRBJ1-5
clone_size: -
cdr3_length: 17
d_call: -
cdr3_nt: TGTGCCAGCTCGTCGGACCGACGAACAGGGAGCAATCAGCCCCAGCATTTT
cdr3_aa: CASSSDRRTGSNQPQHF

v_call: TRBV7-8
j_call: TRBJ1-4
clone_size: -
cdr3_length: 13
d_call: -
cdr3_nt: TGTGCCAGCAACATACAGCCCAATGAAAAACTGTTTTTT
cdr3_aa: CASNIQPNEKLFF

v_call: TRBV29-1
j_call: TRBJ2-1
clone_size: -
cdr3_length: 15
d_call: -
cdr3_nt: TGCAGCGTCGCTCTCCCGCCGAGCTCCTACAATGAGCAGTTCTTC
cdr3_aa: CSVALPPSSYNEQFF

v_call: TRBV6-6
j_call: TRBJ1-5
clone_size: -
cdr3_length: 12
d_call: -
cdr3_nt: TGTGCCAGCAGTTCAGGGGACCAGCCCCAGCATTTT
cdr3_aa: CASSSGDQPQHF

v_call: TRBV6-5
j_call: TRBJ1-5
clone_size: -
cdr3_length: 14
d_call: TRBD1
cdr3_nt: TGTGCCAGCAGTTACAGGACAGGGACCCAGCCCCAGCATTTT
cdr3_aa: CASSYRTGTQPQHF

v_call: TRBV5-6
j_call: TRBJ2-7
clone_size: -
cdr3_length: 11
d_call: -
cdr3_nt: TGTGCCAGCAGCTCGGCCTACGAGCAGTACTTC
cdr3_aa: CASSSAYEQYF

v_call: TRBV5-1
j_call: TRBJ1-1
clone_size: -
cdr3_length: 14
d_call: -
cdr3_nt: TGCGCCAGCAGCTTGTTAGCCATGAACACTGAAGCTTTCTTT
cdr3_aa: CASSLLAMNTEAFF

v_call: TRBV5-8
j_call: TRBJ2-1
clone_size: -
cdr3_length: 15
d_call: TRBD2
cdr3_nt: TGTGCCAGCAGCCCCCGGGTAGCGGGGGGCAATGAGCAGTTCTTC
cdr3_aa: CASSPRVAGGNEQFF

v_call: TRBV5-1
j_call: TRBJ2-4
clone_size: -
cdr3_length: 17
d_call: TRBD1
cdr3_nt: TGCGCCAGCAGCTTCGGGACAGGGGGCGCGGGCAAAAACATTCAGTACTTC
cdr3_aa: CASSFGTGGAGKNIQYF

v_call: TRBV5-4
j_call: TRBJ1-6
clone_size: -
cdr3_length: 14
d_call: -
cdr3_nt: TGTGCCAGCAGCCCAGGACAGACGGGGTCACCCCTCCACTTT
cdr3_aa: CASSPGQTGSPLHF

v_call: TRBV27
j_call: TRBJ1-1
clone_size: -
cdr3_length: 15
d_call: -
cdr3_nt: TGTGCCAGCAGTTTATTATCACAGATGAACACTGAAGCTTTCTTT
cdr3_aa: CASSLLSQMNTEAFF

v_call: TRBV28
j_call: TRBJ1-2
clone_size: few
cdr3_length: 15
d_call: -
cdr3_nt: TGTGCCAGCAGTTTTCCCCTGACAGGAAGCTATGGCTACACCTTC
cdr3_aa: CASSFPLTGSYGYTF

v_call: TRBV4-3
j_call: TRBJ1-2
clone_size: -
cdr3_length: 15
d_call: -
cdr3_nt: TGCGCCAGCAGCCAAGACGCAGGGGAGCACTATGGCTACACCTTC
cdr3_aa: CASSQDAGEHYGYTF

v_call: TRBV6-6
j_call: TRBJ2-5
clone_size: -
cdr3_length: 14
d_call: TRBD2
cdr3_nt: TGTGCCAGCACCCGCCGGGGGGTTCAAGAGACCCAGTACTTC
cdr3_aa: CASTRRGVQETQYF

v_call: TRBV5-4
j_call: TRBJ2-1
clone_size: -
cdr3_length: 15
d_call: -
cdr3_nt: TGTGCCAGCAGCTTGGTCGGGATTGGGGACAATGAGCAGTTCTTC
cdr3_aa: CASSLVGIGDNEQFF

v_call: TRBV5-6
j_call: TRBJ1-6
clone_size: -
cdr3_length: 15
d_call: TRBD1
cdr3_nt: TGTGCCAGCAGCTTGTTAGCAGGGGGCGTTTCACCCCTCCACTTT
cdr3_aa: CASSLLAGGVSPLHF

v_call: TRBV28
j_call: TRBJ1-5
clone_size: -
cdr3_length: 12
d_call: -
cdr3_nt: TGTGCCAGCAGTTTGACTAATCAGCCCCAGCATTTT
cdr3_aa: CASSLTNQPQHF